This T cell receptor beta chain appears in the sequencing data of a study of cytomegalovirus exposure and HLA in healthy donors. General study findings and limits: According to a later analysis, most TCR beta chains associated with CMV appeared HLA-restricted.

Amplification used 60 Vbeta primers and 13 Jbeta primers. This table comes from immunoSEQ multiplex PCR, and its TCRdb copy is limited to in-frame clones, with some not included. The sample's table shows approximately 150,000 clones. The CDR3 length is 12 residues. Germline V CDR1 and CDR2: SEHNR, FQNEAQ (reference sequence). V was pared by 4 bases and J by 3 bases, with 7 bases between. A remark on this clone: What it binds is unknown.

The gene calls are TRBV7-9 and TRBJ2-7; D is perhaps TRBD1 (6 bases). This clonotype was obtained from a middle-aged woman in good health and CMV-seronegative. The sample comprised PBMCs. The CDR3 loop reads CASSSQGYEQYF. The CDR3 DNA follows: TGTGCCAGCAGCTCACAGGGCTACGAGCAGTACTTC.